This entry is about one TCR beta chain. Its antigen is currently not known. No much larger clone is present one base from it, and per-base qualities are unavailable. This sample is drawn from a study of cytomegalovirus exposure and HLA in healthy donors (dated by TCRdb to the late 2010s). About the investigation overall: In an earlier analysis of 587 of the donors, 250 to 350 Gb of sequence data and about 110 million unique TCR beta sequences from about 190 million T cells were reported. An early release that covered more than 550 HLA-typed donors contained about 300 gigabases of sequencing data and 65 million to 100 million unique TCR sequences. The genetic ancestry cluster associated with self-reported Caucasian donors included roughly four fifths of the roughly 400 genotyped donors. The aim of the study was to test whether cataloging public T cell receptors could identify signatures of past pathogen exposure. The study profiled the T cell repertoires of hundreds of subjects by immunosequencing and related them to cytomegalovirus serostatus. A separate validation cohort of about 110 different subjects was used in addition to the roughly 620-subject first cohort. High-throughput TCR immunosequencing, statistical association of individual TCRs with disease status, and machine learning were combined to predict cytomegalovirus infection status. To study patterns of TCR occurrence, a later analysis re-analyzed previously published TCR beta repertoires from 550 to 800 donors and added high-resolution HLA genotyping. In the later analysis, no new phenotypic data were used to find candidate immune exposures; instead, reliance was placed on TCR beta sequences and their occurrence across donors. In an earlier analysis of over 550 of the donors, high-throughput TCR beta sequencing was used to judge whether each TCR beta V gene segment behaved as functional or pseudogenic. Donor age, sex, ethnicity and CMV serostatus were collected together with the repertoire data. A later genetic analysis used genome-wide SNP genotypes for about 55% of the 666 donors, treating that subset as a discovery cohort. All discovery cohort repertoires had been generated on a single sequencing platform. Class I and class II HLA loci were covered by the typing at four-digit resolution. Typing coverage differed by locus: A, B, C, DRB1 and DQB1 were typed in roughly 620-640 donors, DQA1 in about 500, DPA1 in 600 to 610, and DPB1 in 450 to 490. Four to six DR-DQ haplotypes were handled as single units for association and clustering, since linkage in the cohort was strong. On average, about 240,000 unique TCR beta nucleotide sequences were sequenced per donor among a few hundred genotyped donors of the cohort, with 15% to 20% of those sequences being non-productive.

General findings and caveats noted by the study authors: While some public TCRs were present in many individuals, most TCR sequences turned up only very rarely across donors. Specific HLA alleles were associated with more than 15,000 TCR beta sequences at a false discovery rate of 0.05 in a later analysis. A cluster of highly shared sequence variants was judged likely to represent a technical artifact of the sequencing pipeline. In a later genetic analysis, fewer N-insertions in productive TCRs were reported among donors in an Asian-associated ancestry cluster than the approximately 670-donor mean. For the cohort, immune exposure information was limited to CMV serostatus. According to a later analysis, TCR association rates differed among HLA loci, with DRB1 alleles showing the most associated TCRs and HLA-C alleles showing the fewest. An earlier analysis of approximately 540 of the donors showed that most TCR beta V segments appeared in productive rearrangements either about 87% or about 30% of the time, which broadly matched IMGT annotations. An association between a missense DCLRE1C variant and V-gene and J-gene trimming of TCR beta chains was found in a later genetic analysis and replicated in an independent cohort. Linkage disequilibrium might explain the correlated functional status among segregating V segments, but an unknown experimental factor could not be excluded. A later analysis found that HLA-associated TCR beta chains were more clonally expanded and had lower generation probabilities than equally common non-associated chains. A further reported finding was that TCR beta sequences accurately predicted the HLA-A and HLA-B alleles for most subjects in the first cohort. A later analysis found that most CMV-associated TCR beta chains appeared HLA-restricted, with HLA associations seemingly driven largely by CMV exposure. Only TCR beta chains were sequenced in this cohort, and the absence of alpha or paired-chain data limited detectable features. When HLA alleles, especially DR and DQ, strongly co-occurred, TCR associations were difficult to assign to individual alleles. About 17 rarely observed V segments, including chromosome 9 orphons, were excluded from the earlier analysis of several hundred of the donors because counts were too low. A few of the identified cytomegalovirus-associated TCR beta chains were confirmed in vitro to be specific for cytomegalovirus antigens. The study listed 164 TCR beta chains as associated with cytomegalovirus. Because some donors lacked HLA typing at each locus, the association tests relied only on the typed subset. Several of the top co-occurrence clusters appeared to be linked to parvovirus B19, influenza, CMV and Epstein-Barr virus, according to a later analysis. Presence/absence analyses assumed roughly uniform sequencing depth across donors, an assumption that may not hold. Cytomegalovirus status was reported to be diagnosed by the classifier with high specificity and sensitivity in both the original and validation cohorts. The authors suggested that the approach could potentially be extended to other disease states and immunological phenotypes.

In total, 666 healthy bone marrow donors made up the cohort. Cohort members were all nominally healthy when sampled, although unrecorded immune exposures were likely present. The donor was CMV seropositive and was included in the group of approximately 300 seropositive cohort members. Every donor gave a peripheral blood sample, and the peripheral blood mononuclear cells from that sample were used for TCR beta sequencing. The Qiagen DNeasy Blood Extraction Kit was used to extract genomic DNA from the blood cell samples. To prepare the library, the immunoSEQ multiplex PCR assay was applied. For the multiplex PCR, a mixture combining 60 forward primers for TCR Vbeta segments and 13 reverse primers for TCR Jbeta segments was used. A multiplex PCR assay on genomic DNA amplified the CDR3 region of rearranged TCR beta genes. Amplified TCR beta libraries were sequenced as 87-base-pair reads on the Illumina HiSeq System. The published analysis was carried out like this. A later analysis counted tens of millions of unique TCR beta chains across the 650 to 800 repertoires, and about 10 million of these chains were shared by at least two donors. Raw reads were error-corrected and collapsed into unique sequences by a nearest-neighbor algorithm in which closely related sequences were merged to remove PCR and sequencing errors. CDR3 sequences were aligned to IMGT reference sequences to assign V, D and J gene segments. Each retained sequence needed at least a six-nucleotide match to both a V gene segment and a J gene segment. A rearrangement was called productive if the CDR3 had no stop codons and remained in frame with V and J, and every other rearrangement was called non-productive. Following IMGT convention, CDR3 was defined as the stretch from the second conserved V-encoded cysteine to the conserved J-encoded phenylalanine. The earlier analysis of about 620 of the donors excluded sequences that lacked an unambiguous match to a single V gene segment. An earlier analysis of several hundred of the donors called V segments functional above 56.7% productive rearrangements and segregating when the between-donor standard deviation exceeded 5%. A statistical classification framework was built to diagnose cytomegalovirus status from the catalog of TCR beta chain sequences. A later analysis assigned V and J genes by comparing TCR nucleotide sequences with IMGT/GENE-DB human TR gene sequences. In a later analysis, CDR3 sequences and most-parsimonious VDJ recombination scenarios were assigned using the TCRdist pipeline. In a later analysis, each TCR beta chain was defined by its CDR3 amino acid sequence together with its V-gene family, and reads without a unique V-gene family were excluded. As a way to deal with suspected cross-contamination and a sequencing artifact, a later analysis dropped nearly 600 nucleotide sequences that were highly shared and had low generation probability. In a later analysis, a clonal expansion index was calculated for each public chain from normalized within-repertoire ranks of inferred template counts. Generation probabilities in a later analysis came from a VDJ recombination model fitted to out-of-frame rearrangements, and those results were checked against IGoR. In a later analysis, TCR-TCR, TCR-HLA and TCR-CMV co-occurrence was scored with hypergeometric tests, and a repertoire-size bias correction was applied to TCR pairs. To estimate false discovery rates, a later analysis permuted the HLA or CMV assignments 20 times. In a later analysis, co-occurring TCRs were grouped with DBSCAN, and TCRdist sequence similarity was added when clustering was performed within HLA-allele-positive subsets. For co-occurrence clustering, repertoires with fewer than 30,000 or more than 120,000 public chains were excluded, along with roughly 5 repertoires with anomalous nucleotide sharing. TCRdb obtained this table from immuneACCESS and retained in-frame rearrangements with V and J assigned. These tables miss some clones; where compared with another copy, unresolved V genes account for less than half of the shortfall, and the remainder is unexplained. The V and J calls and clone size are taken from that table; D and trimming were inferred from the DNA. The sample table shows roughly 200,000 clones, and around 83% are seen once. The ten biggest clones cover about 1.7% of the sample.

This receptor was taken from a man between 40 and 49 years old in good health and CMV-seropositive. The sequencing input was PBMCs.

The CDR3 is CASSLTGTGAIEYF. Read as DNA, the sequence is TGTGCCAGCAGTTTAACCGGGACAGGGGCAATAGAGTACTTC. The rearrangement combines TRBV28 with TRBJ2-7, with 10 bases aligning to TRBD1. The germline V gene sets CDR1 to MDHEN and CDR2 to SYDVKM. Trimming leaves V shorter by 2 bases and J shorter by 11 bases, with the junction holding 9 bases beyond the gene matches. The CDR3 sequence holds 14 residues, the cysteine and phenylalanine included. Solely the CDR3 DNA is kept, with 42 bases framed from the first base.